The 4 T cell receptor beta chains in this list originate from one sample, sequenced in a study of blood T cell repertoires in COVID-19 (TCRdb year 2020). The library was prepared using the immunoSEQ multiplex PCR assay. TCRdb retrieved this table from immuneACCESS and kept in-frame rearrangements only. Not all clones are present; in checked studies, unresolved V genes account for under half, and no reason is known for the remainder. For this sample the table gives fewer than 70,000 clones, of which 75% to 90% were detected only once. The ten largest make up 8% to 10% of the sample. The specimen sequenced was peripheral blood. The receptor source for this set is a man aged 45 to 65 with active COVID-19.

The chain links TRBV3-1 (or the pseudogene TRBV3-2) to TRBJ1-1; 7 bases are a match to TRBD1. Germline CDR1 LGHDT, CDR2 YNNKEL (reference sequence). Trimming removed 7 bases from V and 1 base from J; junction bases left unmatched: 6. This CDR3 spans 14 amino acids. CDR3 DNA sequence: TGTGCCAGCACCCCTAGGACAGGGAACACTGAAGCTTTCTTT. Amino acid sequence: CASTPRTGNTEAFF.

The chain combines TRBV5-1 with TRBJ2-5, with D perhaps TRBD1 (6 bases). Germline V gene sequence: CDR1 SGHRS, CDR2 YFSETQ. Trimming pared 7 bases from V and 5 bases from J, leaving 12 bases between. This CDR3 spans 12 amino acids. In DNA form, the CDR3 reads TGCGCCAGCGGCAGGGGCTCGGAGACCCAGTACTTC. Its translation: CASGRGSETQYF.

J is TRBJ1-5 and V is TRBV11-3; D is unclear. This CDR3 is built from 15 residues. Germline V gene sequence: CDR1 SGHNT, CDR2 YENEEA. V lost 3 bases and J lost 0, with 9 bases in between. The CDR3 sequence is CASSFGGYSNQPQHF. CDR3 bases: TGTGCCAGCAGCTTCGGCGGTTATAGCAATCAGCCCCAGCATTTT.

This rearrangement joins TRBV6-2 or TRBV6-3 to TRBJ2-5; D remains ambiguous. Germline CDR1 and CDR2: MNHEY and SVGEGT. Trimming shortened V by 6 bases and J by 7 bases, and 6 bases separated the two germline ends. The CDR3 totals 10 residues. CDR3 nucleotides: TGTGCCAGCAGCTCAGGGACCCAGTACTTC. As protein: CASSSGTQYF.